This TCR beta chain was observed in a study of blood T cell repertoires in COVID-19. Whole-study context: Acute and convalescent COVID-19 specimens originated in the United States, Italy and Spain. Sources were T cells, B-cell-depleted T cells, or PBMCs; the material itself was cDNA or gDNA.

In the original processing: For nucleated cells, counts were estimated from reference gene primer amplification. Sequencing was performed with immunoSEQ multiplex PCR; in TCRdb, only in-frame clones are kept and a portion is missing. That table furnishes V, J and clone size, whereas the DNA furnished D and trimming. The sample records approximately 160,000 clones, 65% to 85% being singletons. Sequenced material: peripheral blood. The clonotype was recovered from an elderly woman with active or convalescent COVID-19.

The CDR3 sequence is CASSFLQGSEAFF. The DNA of the CDR3 is TGTGCCAGCAGTTTCCTACAGGGGTCTGAAGCTTTCTTT. The V gene is TRBV27, the J gene TRBJ1-1, with 7 bases that match TRBD1. The junction had 4 bases not matched to a gene; V was cut back by 3 bases and J by 6 bases. Germline lookup yields CDR1 MNHEY and CDR2 SMNVEV (reference sequence). This CDR3 region has 13 residues.